A selection of T cell receptor beta chains follows, all from one sample in a study of T cell responses to AZD1222 COVID-19 vaccine. Produced via immunoSEQ multiplex PCR; TCRdb's table is partial and in-frame only. The sample lists about 84,000 clones, nearly 90% occurring once. Source: peripheral blood, taken on day 0 of AZD1222 vaccination. The receptors come from an adult in good health. Both conserved end residues are part of each CDR3. A D gene is named only where the DNA matches it firmly. Size tells how often a clone was seen (once, few, many) or the class of an expanded clone, and some rows leave it out.

V,J,length,size,D,CDR3,DNA
TRBV7-2,TRBJ2-7,14,.,.,CASSPDRRRGEQYF,TGTGCCAGCAGCCCCGACAGGAGACGAGGGGAGCAGTACTTC
TRBV5-1,TRBJ2-3,16,.,.,CASSLVAGPSTDTQYF,TGCGCCAGCAGCTTGGTGGCGGGACCTAGCACAGATACGCAGTATTTT
TRBV6-6,TRBJ1-3,16,.,TRBD1,CASNDRGRGTGNTIYF,TGTGCCAGCAACGACAGGGGGCGCGGAACTGGAAACACCATATATTTT
TRBV3-1/TRBV3-2,TRBJ1-2,13,.,TRBD1,CASKSGTEYGYTF,TGTGCCAGCAAATCCGGGACAGAGTATGGCTACACCTTC
TRBV7-9,TRBJ2-7,16,.,.,CASSLTPGAGTYEQYF,TGTGCCAGCAGCTTAACCCCCGGAGCCGGCACCTACGAGCAGTACTTC
TRBV25-1,TRBJ2-4,15,.,.,CASSEPRHPGNIQYF,TGTGCCAGCAGTGAACCCCGGCACCCTGGGAACATTCAGTACTTC
TRBV25-1,TRBJ1-6,13,few,.,CASSDLYNSPLHF,TGTGCCAGCAGTGACCTCTATAATTCACCCCTCCACTTT
TRBV24-1,TRBJ2-3,16,once,.,CATSDSGTPDTDTQYF,TGTGCCACCAGCGACTCCGGGACGCCCGACACAGATACGCAGTATTTT
TRBV4-3,TRBJ1-4,15,.,.,CASSQQGLGNEKLFF,TGCGCCAGCAGCCAGCAGGGACTGGGTAATGAAAAACTGTTTTTT
TRBV6-5,TRBJ2-3,11,.,.,CASRSQSTQYF,TGTGCCAGCAGATCTCAGAGTACGCAGTATTTT
TRBV3-1/TRBV3-2,TRBJ1-5,12,once,.,CASSALNQPQHF,TGTGCCAGCAGCGCCCTAAATCAGCCCCAGCATTTT
TRBV7-2,TRBJ1-1,13,.,.,CASSFLSGTEAFF,TGTGCCAGCAGCTTCCTCTCAGGGACTGAAGCTTTCTTT
TRBV2,TRBJ1-5,16,.,.,CASSTPEGNSNQPQHF,TGTGCCAGCAGTACGCCAGAGGGAAATAGCAATCAGCCCCAGCATTTT
TRBV4-3,TRBJ1-2,15,.,.,CASSQDRGPNYGYTF,TGCGCCAGCAGCCAAGATAGAGGGCCTAACTATGGCTACACCTTC
TRBV9,TRBJ1-1,16,.,TRBD1,CASSVGQGAGNTEAFF,TGTGCCAGCAGCGTCGGACAGGGGGCAGGGAACACTGAAGCTTTCTTT
TRBV2,TRBJ1-5,14,.,.,CASSDRPSNQPQHF,TGTGCCAGCAGTGATAGACCTAGCAATCAGCCCCAGCATTTT
TRBV10-3,TRBJ2-3,14,.,.,CATHSERYTDTQYF,TGTGCCACCCATAGCGAAAGGTACACAGATACGCAGTATTTT
TRBV10-3,TRBJ1-3,15,.,.,CAISTGWSSGNTIYF,TGTGCCATCAGCACAGGATGGAGCTCTGGAAACACCATATATTTT
TRBV29-1,TRBJ1-1,12,.,.,CSVWGGNTEAFF,TGCAGCGTTTGGGGGGGGAACACTGAAGCTTTCTTT
TRBV4-3,TRBJ1-3,13,.,.,CASSSTGGNTIYF,TGCGCCAGCAGCTCCACAGGCGGAAACACCATATATTTT
TRBV7-8,TRBJ2-3,15,.,TRBD2,CASRSSGREVDTQYF,TGTGCCAGCAGATCTAGCGGGAGGGAGGTAGATACGCAGTATTTT
TRBV5-5,TRBJ1-2,14,.,TRBD1,CASSFTTGDRGYTF,TGTGCCAGCAGCTTCACGACAGGGGATCGGGGCTACACCTTC
TRBV29-1,TRBJ2-1,14,.,.,CSVEPSFASNEQFF,TGCAGCGTTGAGCCCTCATTTGCTAGCAATGAGCAGTTCTTC
TRBV6-1,TRBJ2-7,14,.,TRBD2,CASSELAGTYEQYF,TGTGCCAGCAGTGAACTAGCGGGGACCTACGAGCAGTACTTC
TRBV29-1,TRBJ2-3,17,.,TRBD1,CSVEGGTGGFLTDTQYF,TGCAGCGTTGAAGGGGGGACAGGGGGCTTTCTAACAGATACGCAGTATTTT
TRBV6-5,TRBJ2-3,14,.,TRBD1,CASTRDRGSDTQYF,TGTGCCAGCACCCGGGACAGGGGTTCTGATACGCAGTATTTT
TRBV7-9,TRBJ1-1,18,.,TRBD1,CASSSTYTGTGPGAEAFF,TGTGCCAGCAGCTCAACCTACACCGGGACAGGGCCGGGAGCTGAAGCTTTCTTT
TRBV25-1,TRBJ2-7,15,few,TRBD1,CASSEYGTGVHEQYF,TGTGCCAGCAGTGAATATGGGACAGGGGTACACGAGCAGTACTTC
TRBV19,TRBJ1-5,15,once,.,CASSMDGGMDQPQHF,TGTGCCAGTAGTATGGACGGGGGGATGGATCAGCCCCAGCATTTT
TRBV10-3,TRBJ2-1,13,.,.,CAISRDYYNEQFF,TGTGCCATCAGCCGTGACTACTACAATGAGCAGTTCTTC
TRBV2,TRBJ2-5,15,.,TRBD1,CASSTGTVSQETQYF,TGTGCCAGCAGTACCGGGACAGTATCCCAAGAGACCCAGTACTTC
TRBV19,TRBJ1-1,15,.,TRBD1,CASPPPGTGSTEAFF,TGTGCCAGCCCTCCTCCCGGGACAGGGAGTACTGAAGCTTTCTTT
TRBV29-1,TRBJ1-1,13,.,.,CSATPILNTEAFF,TGCAGCGCCACCCCGATTTTGAACACTGAAGCTTTCTTT
TRBV2,TRBJ2-5,12,.,.,CAKRPSQETQYF,TGTGCCAAAAGACCCTCCCAAGAGACCCAGTACTTC
TRBV27,TRBJ2-7,16,.,TRBD2,CASRRTSGSPLYEQYF,TGTGCCAGCAGACGGACTAGCGGGAGTCCCCTCTACGAGCAGTACTTC
TRBV18,TRBJ2-7,16,.,TRBD1,CASSLGDRVSSYEQYF,TGTGCCAGCTCACTCGGGGACAGGGTATCATCCTACGAGCAGTACTTC
TRBV18,TRBJ1-5,13,.,.,CASSSGEFQPQHF,TGTGCCAGCTCATCAGGGGAGTTTCAGCCCCAGCATTTT
TRBV7-8,TRBJ1-2,16,.,.,CASSFGLDYPNYGYTF,TGTGCCAGCAGCTTCGGGTTGGACTACCCAAACTATGGCTACACCTTC
TRBV29-1,TRBJ1-1,12,.,TRBD1,CSAYRGHTEAFF,TGCAGCGCCTACAGGGGCCATACTGAAGCTTTCTTT
TRBV27,TRBJ2-2,15,.,TRBD1,CASSWGTGGSGELFF,TGTGCCAGCAGTTGGGGGACAGGGGGCTCCGGGGAGCTGTTTTTT
TRBV5-1,TRBJ1-1,12,.,.,CASSPGNTEAFF,TGCGCCAGCAGCCCCGGGAACACTGAAGCTTTCTTT
TRBV28,TRBJ1-1,12,.,.,CASTVMNTEAFF,TGTGCCAGCACCGTTATGAACACTGAAGCTTTCTTT
TRBV27,TRBJ2-4,16,.,.,CASSSLQESGKNIQYF,TGTGCCAGCAGCTCTCTCCAGGAATCGGGGAAAAACATTCAGTACTTC
TRBV29-1,TRBJ1-5,14,.,TRBD1,CSVAGTGVNQPQHF,TGCAGCGTTGCCGGGACAGGGGTCAATCAGCCCCAGCATTTT
TRBV7-2,TRBJ2-1,16,.,.,CASSLDSGRGYNEQFF,TGTGCCAGCAGCTTAGACAGCGGTCGGGGCTACAATGAGCAGTTCTTC
TRBV4-3,TRBJ2-5,15,.,.,CASSQTWADQETQYF,TGCGCCAGCAGCCAGACTTGGGCAGATCAAGAGACCCAGTACTTC
TRBV7-2,TRBJ2-3,18,.,TRBD2,CASSLVASGHGSTDTQYF,TGTGCCAGCAGCTTAGTCGCTAGCGGGCATGGGAGCACAGATACGCAGTATTTT
TRBV11-3,TRBJ2-1,14,.,TRBD2,CASSPGTSGREQFF,TGTGCCAGCAGCCCAGGGACTAGCGGGAGAGAGCAGTTCTTC
TRBV6-1,TRBJ1-5,16,.,TRBD1,CASSESTGHSNQPQHF,TGTGCCAGCAGTGAATCGACAGGGCATAGCAATCAGCCCCAGCATTTT
TRBV6-6,TRBJ1-2,11,.,.,CASRGSYGYTF,TGTGCCAGCAGGGGGTCCTATGGCTACACCTTC
TRBV18,TRBJ2-7,18,once,TRBD1,CASSPRQATGTGGGEQYF,TGTGCCAGCTCACCACGACAAGCCACCGGGACAGGGGGAGGCGAGCAGTACTTC
TRBV18,TRBJ2-3,16,.,TRBD2,CASSPQASGITDTQYF,TGTGCCAGCTCACCACAGGCTAGCGGGATCACAGATACGCAGTATTTT
TRBV19,TRBJ1-2,16,.,.,CASSTRQVTANYGYTF,TGTGCCAGTAGTACTCGACAGGTAACAGCTAACTATGGCTACACCTTC
TRBV6-5,TRBJ1-2,15,.,TRBD1,CASSRDRGQRRGYTF,TGTGCCAGCAGTAGGGACAGGGGGCAAAGACGGGGCTACACCTTC
TRBV24-1,TRBJ2-1,15,.,TRBD2,CATSDGLAGGNEQFF,TGTGCCACCAGTGACGGACTAGCGGGTGGTAATGAGCAGTTCTTC
TRBV6-5,TRBJ1-2,14,once,TRBD1,CASRSGGANYGYTF,TGTGCCAGCAGGTCAGGGGGGGCTAACTATGGCTACACCTTC
TRBV5-1,TRBJ2-1,12,.,.,CASSLDTNEQFF,TGCGCCAGCAGCTTGGATACAAATGAGCAGTTCTTC
TRBV30,TRBJ1-1,15,few,TRBD1,CAWSPPDRLNTEAFF,TGTGCCTGGAGTCCCCCGGACAGGTTAAACACTGAAGCTTTCTTT
TRBV4-1,TRBJ2-1,14,.,.,CASSQTSSANEQFF,TGCGCCAGCAGCCAAACCTCTAGCGCGAATGAGCAGTTCTTC
TRBV9,TRBJ1-1,15,.,.,CASSAKDGSNTEAFF,TGTGCCAGCAGCGCTAAGGACGGATCGAACACTGAAGCTTTCTTT